The following is a T cell receptor beta chain sequence with its context. This receptor's antigen is unknown. Base-call qualities are not available, and no considerably larger clone is one nucleotide away. V ends up 5 bases short and J 2 bases short, with an unmatched junction base count of 4. The CDR3, from cysteine to phenylalanine, totals 15 residues. Just CDR3 DNA is preserved here, 45 bases in frame from base 1. As encoded in the germline V gene (reference sequence), CDR1 is SEHNR while CDR2 is FQNEAQ. These data originate in a study of blood T cell repertoires in COVID-19 (dated by TCRdb to about 2020). In terms of the full investigation: Samples from collaborators originated in the United States, Italy and Spain and spanned both the acute and convalescent phases of COVID-19. The prospective study material was composed of cDNA or gDNA derived from T cells, B-cell-depleted T cells, or PBMCs. The dataset comprised deeply sampled blood TCRbeta repertoires from subjects exposed to, actively infected with, or recovered from COVID-19. The repertoires were made available in a free public database intended to serve as a resource for research on the immune response to SARS-CoV-2. Samples came from the ongoing ImmuneRACE study (first 160 participants) plus 1,254 subjects from 6 global collaborators. Sample metadata almost always included a de-identified subject ID, COVID-19 status, age in years and sex. Where available, HLA class I and class II types were obtained from metadata supplied by the sample provider rather than from assay-based typing. The paper as a whole reports these results and caveats: Clinical and demographic metadata were provided uncurated, with the amount varying by source and participant.

TCRbeta CDR3 regions were amplified from genomic DNA by means of the immunoSEQ Assay, a bias-controlled multiplex PCR. Per the original workflow: The number of nucleated cells in each sample was estimated by amplification of reference gene primers within the assay. To quantify the absolute abundance of each unique TCRbeta CDR3 rearrangement, sequence reads were collapsed and filtered. Productive Simpson clonality was computed per sample as the square root of Simpson's diversity index over productive rearrangements. Imported from immuneACCESS, the table was reduced by TCRdb to in-frame sequences with V and J called. These copies leave out some clones; in studies compared against another copy, an unresolved V gene accounts for under half, and the cause of the remainder is not known. V, J and clone size derive from that table, while D and trimming were established from the DNA sequence. The sample contains 150,000 to 250,000 clones, around 79% of them found a single time. Of the sample, roughly 5.7% falls within the top ten clones.

One collaborating source in Seattle enrolled patients while the patients were actively infected and followed the patients over time throughout the course of disease. The collaborating institutions used their own protocols to collect whole blood in K2EDTA tubes. For TCRbeta analysis, collaborators shipped samples in one of three forms: frozen whole blood, isolated PBMCs, or DNA extracted from either of those sample types. The rearrangement joined TRBV7-9 to TRBJ1-4, and 8 bases in between align with TRBD1. The sequence came from a middle-aged woman with COVID-19, enrolled during active disease. Sequencing was done on a sample of peripheral blood. For the CDR3, the sequence is CASSDSGGTNEKLFF. The bases are TGTGCCAGCAGCGACTCAGGGGGCACTAATGAAAAACTGTTTTTT. When the CDR3 is completed using the reference TRBV7-9 and TRBJ1-4 genes on either side, the full variable domain is DTGVSQNPRHKITKRGQNVTFRCDPISEHNRLYWYRQTLGQGPEFLTYFQNEAQLEKSRLLSDRFSAERPKGSFSTLEIQRTEQGDSAMYLCASSDSGGTNEKLFFGSGTQLSVL.